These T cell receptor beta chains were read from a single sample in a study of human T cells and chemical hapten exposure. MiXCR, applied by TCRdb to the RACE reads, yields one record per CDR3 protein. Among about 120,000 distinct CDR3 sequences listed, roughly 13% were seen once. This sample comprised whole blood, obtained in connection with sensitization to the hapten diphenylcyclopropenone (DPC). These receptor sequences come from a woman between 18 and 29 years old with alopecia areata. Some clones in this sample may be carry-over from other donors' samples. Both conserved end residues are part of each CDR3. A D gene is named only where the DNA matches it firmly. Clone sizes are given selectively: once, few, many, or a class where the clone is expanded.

CASREVGSPLHF | TGTGCCAGCAGGGAGGTGGGTTCACCCCTCCACTTT | TRBJ1-6 | . | TRBV28 | many
CASSALDRVGANVLTF | TGTGCCAGCAGCGCCTTAGACAGGGTTGGGGCCAACGTCCTGACTTTC | TRBJ2-6 | TRBD1 | TRBV7-9 | few
CASWSGVHTEAFF | TGTGCCAGCTGGTCAGGGGTGCACACTGAAGCTTTCTTT | TRBJ1-1 | . | TRBV27 | .
CSASAGSRTNYGYTF | TGCAGTGCTAGTGCAGGGAGCAGAACTAACTATGGCTACACCTTC | TRBJ1-2 | . | TRBV20-1 | .
CASSQDVSYNEQFF | TGCGCCAGCAGCCAGGATGTGTCCTACAATGAGCAGTTCTTC | TRBJ2-1 | . | TRBV4-3 | many
CASRNKWTRRLDEQFF | TGTGCCAGCAGAAATAAGTGGACCAGGAGGTTGGATGAGCAGTTCTTC | TRBJ2-1 | . | TRBV11-3 | few
CASSQVGHYTEAFF | TGCGCCAGCAGCCAAGTGGGACACTACACTGAAGCTTTCTTT | TRBJ1-1 | . | TRBV4-1 | .
CASSPIRDRVLGELFF | TGTGCCAGCAGCCCAATCCGGGACAGGGTTCTCGGGGAGCTGTTTTTT | TRBJ2-2 | TRBD1 | TRBV7-8 | .
CASSTVQVHTQYF | TGTGCCAGCAGTACCGTTCAGGTACATACGCAGTATTTT | TRBJ2-3 | . | TRBV5-6 | few
CASSLIGNSPLHF | TGTGCCAGCAGTTTGATCGGGAATTCACCCCTCCACTTT | TRBJ1-6 | . | TRBV28 | few
CASSLLQAGPSNTGELFF | TGTGCCAGCAGCTTACTTCAAGCGGGACCTTCGAACACCGGGGAGCTGTTTTTT | TRBJ2-2 | TRBD2 | TRBV7-3 | few
CASSPPDSLVGNTEAFF | TGTGCCAGCTCACCGCCGGACAGTTTGGTCGGGAACACTGAAGCTTTCTTT | TRBJ1-1 | . | TRBV18 | few
CASSVGSLQGAGYNEQFF | TGTGCCAGCTCCGTGGGAAGCCTACAGGGGGCCGGGTACAATGAGCAGTTCTTC | TRBJ2-1 | TRBD1 | TRBV18 | few
CSVEDRSHHFNEQYF | TGCAGCGTTGAAGATAGGTCCCACCATTTTAACGAGCAGTACTTC | TRBJ2-7 | . | TRBV29-1 | .
CASSPPPGREQYF | TGTGCCAGCAGCCCCCCCCCAGGGCGCGAGCAGTACTTC | TRBJ2-7 | . | TRBV7-9 | .
CASSYGRLDYEQYF | TGTGCCAGCAGCTACGGACGGTTAGACTACGAGCAGTACTTC | TRBJ2-7 | . | TRBV6-2/TRBV6-3 | .
CASSQDLGTGGRDTQYF | TGCGCCAGCAGCCAAGATCTTGGGACAGGGGGCCGAGATACGCAGTATTTT | TRBJ2-3 | TRBD1 | TRBV4-3 | .
CASSLGSFTEAFF | TGTGCCAGCAGCTTGGGTTCCTTCACTGAAGCTTTCTTT | TRBJ1-1 | . | TRBV5-5 | .
CAGAGSTDTQYF | TGTGCCGGCGCAGGGAGCACAGATACGCAGTATTTT | TRBJ2-3 | . | TRBV12-3/TRBV12-4 | .
CASSVVLTGELFF | TGTGCCAGCAGCGTGGTGTTAACCGGGGAGCTGTTTTTT | TRBJ2-2 | . | TRBV9 | few
CASRPYRAGELFF | TGTGCCAGCAGGCCGTATCGGGCCGGGGAGCTGTTTTTT | TRBJ2-2 | . | TRBV27 | once
CASSLAFSGQGEHTF | TGTGCCAGCAGCTTAGCCTTCTCCGGACAGGGTGAACACACCTTC | TRBJ1-2 | TRBD1 | TRBV11-2 | few
CASSDGSNLADTQYF | TGTGCCAGCAGTGATGGTAGTAATTTAGCAGATACGCAGTATTTT | TRBJ2-3 | . | TRBV28 | many
CSAAGTGLGEQYF | TGCAGTGCTGCCGGGACAGGGCTAGGCGAGCAGTACTTC | TRBJ2-7 | TRBD1 | TRBV20-1 | many
CASSPRLANTQYF | TGTGCCAGCAGCCCCCGACTAGCAAATACGCAGTATTTT | TRBJ2-3 | TRBD2 | TRBV3-1 | few
CASSVAPEGEQYF | TGTGCCAGCAGCGTAGCCCCCGAGGGTGAGCAGTACTTC | TRBJ2-7 | . | TRBV9 | .
CASSLWLVAGLAKINQPQHF | TGTGCCAGCAGTTTATGGCTGGTGGCAGGTCTCGCCAAAATCAATCAGCCCCAGCATTTT | TRBJ1-5 | . | TRBV27 | many
CASSPPALAGGTDTQYF | TGTGCCAGCTCACCACCCGCCCTAGCGGGGGGGACAGATACGCAGTATTTT | TRBJ2-3 | TRBD2 | TRBV18 | few
CASSQRQGVGNTIYF | TGTGCCAGCAGCCAGAGACAGGGGGTTGGAAACACCATATATTTT | TRBJ1-3 | TRBD1 | TRBV14 | few
CASSVRTGSTTQYF | TGTGCCAGCAGCGTAAGGACAGGCAGTACTACGCAGTATTTT | TRBJ2-3 | TRBD1 | TRBV9 | many
CSARGRRGAEETQYF | TGCAGTGCTAGGGGAAGGCGGGGGGCAGAAGAGACCCAGTACTTC | TRBJ2-5 | TRBD2 | TRBV20-1 | .
CASSVTSKSYEQYF | TGTGCCAGCAGCGTTACTAGTAAATCCTACGAGCAGTACTTC | TRBJ2-7 | . | TRBV7-2 | many